This T cell receptor beta chain was retrieved from a study of cytomegalovirus exposure and HLA in healthy donors. Study-wide findings and caveats: The analysis excluded some indistinguishable V segments, including TRBV6-2 and TRBV6-3. In a later analysis, common viral pathogens appeared linked to several of the most significant clusters. Reports showed the classifier diagnosing cytomegalovirus status with high specificity and sensitivity. Many donors shared some public TCRs, even though most TCR sequences were rare.

Points on this clone: Its cognate antigen is unknown.

The V and J ends lost 4 bases and 2 bases, in that order; junction bases with no gene match: 4. CDR1 and CDR2 from the germline V gene are WSHSY and SAAADI. The CDR3 length is 14 residues. Vbeta (60) and Jbeta (13) primers were used in the PCR. Libraries were prepared by immunoSEQ multiplex PCR; TCRdb keeps only in-frame clonotypes and omits some of them. The sample holds around 120,000 clones, around 81% seen once. The sequencing input was PBMCs. V gene TRBV10-2 combines with J gene TRBJ1-2; 7 bases are a match to TRBD1. The receptor's source is a young man in good health and CMV-seronegative. The CDR3 loop is CASSGTGRNYGYTF. The CDR3 nucleotides are TGCGCCAGCAGTGGGACAGGAAGAAACTATGGCTACACCTTC.